These 21 T cell receptor beta chains came from one sample sequenced in a study of cytomegalovirus exposure and HLA in healthy donors. The PCR contained 60 Vbeta and 13 Jbeta primers. Profiled with immunoSEQ multiplex PCR; TCRdb holds only in-frame clones, not every one. The table includes roughly 220,000 clones, roughly 80% detected once. The sample comprised PBMCs. These TCRs come from a young man in good health and CMV-seronegative.

The genes are TRBV4-2 and TRBJ2-5, with 9 bases identical to TRBD1. V trimming: 0 bases; J trimming: 5 bases; junction bases outside the gene matches: 7. The germline CDR1 and CDR2 sequences are LGHNA and YNFKEQ. The CDR3 covers 16 residues. CDR3: CASSQDRGTGMETQYF. CDR3 nucleotides: TGTGCCAGCAGCCAAGATAGGGGGACAGGGATGGAGACCCAGTACTTC.

This clone was seen once. This CDR3 fails to terminate in the conserved phenylalanine or tryptophan, so it likely reflects a read error. No DNA is shown, since the ends of the CDR3 on it are uncertain; the CDR3 is the one TCRdb lists. This chain uses TRBV21-1 with TRBJ1-1; TRBD1 is taken as the D call from the table, unchecked against the DNA. TRBV21-1 is marked as a pseudogene. Ends included, the CDR3 has 9 residues. The CDR3 region is CASSKGGPT.

This clone was observed once. The CDR3 spells CASGAGANTGELFF. For the CDR3, the DNA is TGTGCCAGCGGAGCGGGGGCGAACACCGGGGAGCTGTTTTTT. V is TRBV2 and J is TRBJ2-2; 8 bases line up with TRBD2. Germline V lookup: CDR1 SNHLY, CDR2 FYNNEI. The CDR3 is 14 amino acids. The ends lost 8 bases at V and 0 bases at J; junction bases unmatched: 2.

The rearrangement joins TRBV19 to TRBJ2-2; possible D gene TRBD2, 6 bases. V shed 5 bases and J shed 8 bases, with 12 bases lying between them. This CDR3 spans 13 amino acids. Looked up from germline, CDR1 is LNHDA and CDR2 is SQIVND (reference sequence). The DNA of the CDR3 is TGTGCCAGTAGTCTTTCAGGGAGGGGGGAGCTGTTTTTT. It codes for CASSLSGRGELFF. Drawing the rest from reference TRBV19 and TRBJ2-2, the complete variable domain is DGGITQSPKYLFRKEGQNVTLSCEQNLNHDAMYWYRQDPGQGLRLIYYSQIVNDFQKGDIAEGYSVSREKKESFPLTVTSAQKNPTAFYLCASSLSGRGELFFGEGSRLTVL.

The rearrangement uses TRBV2 and TRBJ1-1; TRBD1 matches at 8 bases. Germline CDR1 is SNHLY and CDR2 is FYNNEI. Trimming took 3 bases from V and 0 from J; bases not matched to a gene: 9. The CDR3 sequence is 17 residues long. CDR3 residues: CASSDRGQGIMNTEAFF. CDR3 DNA sequence: TGTGCCAGCAGTGATCGAGGACAGGGAATAATGAACACTGAAGCTTTCTTT. Together with reference TRBV2 and TRBJ1-1, the CDR3 gives the full variable domain: EPEVTQTPSHQVTQMGQEVILRCVPISNHLYFYWYRQILGQKVEFLVSFYNNEISEKSEIFDDQFSVERPDGSNFTLKIRSTKLEDSAMYFCASSDRGQGIMNTEAFFGQGTRLTVV.

The chain links TRBV6-5 to TRBJ2-7; a weak D match, TRBD2 (7 bases). Trimming removed 6 bases from V and 0 bases from J, with 15 bases in between. This CDR3 contains 15 residues. Germline V gene data show CDR1 as MNHEY and CDR2 as SVGAGI. The CDR3 nucleotides read TGTGCCAGCAGGATAGGCGGGGGCTACTCCTACGAGCAGTACTTC. This sequence encodes CASRIGGGYSYEQYF.

The chain uses TRBV7-2 and TRBJ2-5; TRBD1 matches 7 bases. V trimming: 7 bases; J trimming: 2 bases; junction bases outside the gene matches: 7. CDR3 length: 14 amino acids. The germline V gene encodes CDR1 SGHTA and CDR2 FQGNSA. CDR3 bases: TGTGCCAGCATCGAGAGACAGGGACAAGAGACCCAGTACTTC. Its translation: CASIERQGQETQYF.

This chain links TRBV6-4 with TRBJ2-5; 7 bases are a match to TRBD1. CDR3 length: 14 amino acids. The ends lost 6 bases at V and 1 base at J; junction bases unmatched: 5. In germline, CDR1 is MRHNA, CDR2 SNTAGT. The CDR3 DNA is TGTGCCAGCAGGGACGGACAGGTCCAAGAGACCCAGTACTTC. Translating it yields CASRDGQVQETQYF.

The chain has TRBV5-1 and TRBJ2-1, with D tentatively TRBD2 (5 bases). Germline CDR1 and CDR2: SGHRS and YFSETQ. Trimming pared 4 bases from V and 0 bases from J, leaving 11 bases between. The CDR3 totals 15 residues. CDR3 in amino acids: CASSARGGSYNEQFF. CDR3 DNA sequence: TGCGCCAGCAGCGCACGAGGAGGCTCCTACAATGAGCAGTTCTTC.

The rearrangement joins TRBV7-9 to TRBJ1-1; 8 nucleotides align to TRBD1. The germline V gene encodes CDR1 SEHNR and CDR2 FQNEAQ (reference sequence). V trimming: 2 bases; J trimming: 4 bases; junction bases outside the gene matches: 6. This CDR3 has 15 amino acids. Written as DNA, the CDR3 is TGTGCCAGCAGCTTAACGACAGGGGCCGGCACTGAAGCTTTCTTT. It is translated as CASSLTTGAGTEAFF.

The rearrangement joins TRBV6-6 to TRBJ2-7; 7 bases agree with TRBD2. With V trimmed by 11 bases and J by 4 bases, 11 bases remained unmatched. This CDR3 comprises 13 residues. CDR1 is MNHNY and CDR2 is SVGAGI in the germline V gene (reference sequence). For the CDR3, the DNA is TGTGCCGGAATTCAGGGACTACAGTACGAGCAGTACTTC. This gives the protein CAGIQGLQYEQYF.

The chain uses TRBV4-1 and TRBJ2-7, with a weak D call TRBD1 (6 bases). The V and J ends lost 3 bases and 0 bases respectively, with 12 bases between them. The germline CDR1 and CDR2 sequences are MGHRA and YSYEKL. The CDR3 contains 15 residues. The CDR3 DNA follows: TGCGCCAGCAGCCATGACAGGTCCAGCTCCTACGAGCAGTACTTC. Protein product: CASSHDRSSSYEQYF.

The chain couples TRBV10-3 to TRBJ2-7; perhaps TRBD1 as D (5 bases). Per the germline V gene, CDR1 is ENHRY and CDR2 is SYGVKD. V lost 5 bases, J lost 0 bases, and 11 bases lay in between. This CDR3 has 14 residues. The DNA for the CDR3 is TGTGCCATCAGTCCCGAAGACAGCTCCTACGAGCAGTACTTC. This sequence encodes CAISPEDSSYEQYF.

Points on this clone: A junction boundary mismatches the germline segment, possibly from a read error. The rearrangement links TRBV7-9 to TRBJ2-6; tentative D call: TRBD1 (6 bases). Germline V lookup: CDR1 SEHNR, CDR2 FQNEAQ (reference sequence). The CDR3 sequence is 15 residues long. The CDR3 reads CSSSHRVSGANVLTF. DNA for the CDR3: TGTTCCAGCAGCCACAGGGTCTCTGGGGCCAACGTCCTGACTTTC.

The gene calls are TRBV18 and TRBJ2-7, with 8 bases fitting TRBD2. Trimming took 3 bases from V and 5 from J; bases not matched to a gene: 12. In germline, CDR1 is KGHSH, CDR2 LQKENI. This CDR3 has 16 amino acids. CDR3 residues: CASSPQVIRGGHEQYF. The CDR3 nucleotides read TGTGCCAGCTCACCCCAGGTGATCCGGGGGGGGCACGAGCAGTACTTC.

This clone has more than one count but fewer than ten. This chain uses TRBV19 with TRBJ2-3; D ambiguous. CDR3 size: 12 residues. V lost 5 bases and J lost 2, with 5 bases in between. The germline V gene encodes CDR1 LNHDA and CDR2 SQIVND (reference sequence). The CDR3 DNA follows: TGTGCCAGTAGTCCCCACACAGATACGCAGTATTTT. Its translation: CASSPHTDTQYF.

This chain joins TRBV28 and TRBJ2-1; the D is unclear. The germline V gene has CDR1 MDHEN and CDR2 SYDVKM. The V gene lost 2 bases and the J gene lost 8 bases, with 4 bases spanning the gap. The CDR3 has 11 amino acids. CDR3 in amino acids: CASSLVDEQFF. The CDR3 DNA sequence: TGTGCCAGCAGTTTAGTAGATGAGCAGTTCTTC.

The rearrangement joins TRBV28 to TRBJ1-2, with D perhaps TRBD1 (6 bases). The CDR3 covers 14 residues. Trimming pared 6 bases from V and 8 bases from J, leaving 19 bases between. Germline V gene lookup returns CDR1 MDHEN and CDR2 SYDVKM. Written as DNA, the CDR3 is TGTGCCAGCAGCCCTCAAAACAGGGTGGACGGCTACACCTTC. Translation gives CASSPQNRVDGYTF.

The chain recombines TRBV5-1 with TRBJ2-7; 7 bases fit TRBD1. The CDR3 runs 16 residues. The V and J ends lost 3 bases and 0 bases, in that order; junction bases with no gene match: 9. Per germline, CDR1 SGHRS and CDR2 YFSETQ. CDR3 residues: CASSSDRDSPSYEQYF. The CDR3 nucleotides are TGCGCCAGCAGCTCGGACCGGGACAGCCCCTCCTACGAGCAGTACTTC.

The chain employs TRBV29-1 and TRBJ1-1; TRBD1 is a possible D gene (5 bases). In germline, CDR1 is SQVTM, CDR2 ANQGSEA. This CDR3 region has 12 residues. The V gene lost 3 bases and the J gene lost 4 bases, with 9 bases spanning the gap. CDR3 sequence (DNA): TGCAGCGTTGAGAGTGGGGCCACTGAAGCTTTCTTT. It encodes CSVESGATEAFF.

V is TRBV6-6 and J is TRBJ1-2; 11 positions agree with TRBD1. There are 14 residues in the CDR3. Germline V gene lookup returns CDR1 MNHNY and CDR2 SVGAGI (reference sequence). The V segment lost 6 bases and the J segment 7 bases; nucleotides outside the gene matches: 7. The DNA of the CDR3 is TGTGCCAGCAGAGCGTCCGGGACAGGGGGTGGCTACACCTTC. Translating gives CASRASGTGGGYTF.